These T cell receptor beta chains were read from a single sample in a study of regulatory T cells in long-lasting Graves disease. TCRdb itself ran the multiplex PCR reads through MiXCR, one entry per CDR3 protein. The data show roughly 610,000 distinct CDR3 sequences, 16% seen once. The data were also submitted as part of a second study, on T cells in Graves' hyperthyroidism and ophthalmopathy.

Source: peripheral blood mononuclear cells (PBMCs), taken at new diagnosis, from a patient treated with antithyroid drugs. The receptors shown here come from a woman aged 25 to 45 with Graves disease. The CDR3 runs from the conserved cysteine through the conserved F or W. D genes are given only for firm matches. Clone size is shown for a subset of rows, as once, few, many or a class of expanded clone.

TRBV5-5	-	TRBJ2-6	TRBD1	CASSTTTGNGANVLTF	TGTGCCAGCAGCACAACGACAGGGAATGGGGCCAACGTCCTGACTTTC
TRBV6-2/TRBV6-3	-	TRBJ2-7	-	CASREILDGEQYF	TGTGCCAGCAGAGAGATCTTGGACGGCGAGCAGTACTTC
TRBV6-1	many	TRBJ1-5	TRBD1	CASRRQGSQPQHF	TGTGCCAGCAGACGACAGGGATCTCAGCCCCAGCATTTT
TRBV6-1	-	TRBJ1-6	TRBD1	CASRGDRGPPLHF	TGTGCCAGCAGGGGGGACAGGGGCCCACCCCTCCACTTT
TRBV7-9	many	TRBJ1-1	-	CASSLTENTEAFF	TGTGCCAGCAGCTTGACCGAGAACACTGAAGCTTTCTTT
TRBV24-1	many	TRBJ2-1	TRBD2	CATSDRTGTSGKAEQFF	TGTGCCACCAGTGACCGCACCGGGACTAGCGGGAAGGCTGAGCAGTTCTTC
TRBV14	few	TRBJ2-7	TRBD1	CASSRGQGKLYEQYF	TGTGCCAGCAGTCGAGGACAGGGGAAACTCTACGAGCAGTACTTC
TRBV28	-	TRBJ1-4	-	CASRGQGAANEKLFF	TGTGCCAGCAGGGGTCAGGGTGCCGCTAATGAAAAACTGTTTTTT
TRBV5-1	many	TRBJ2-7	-	CASSLESQAYEQYF	TGCGCCAGCAGCTTGGAATCCCAGGCCTACGAGCAGTACTTC
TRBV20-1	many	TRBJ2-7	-	CSARSSGYGSYEQYF	TGCAGTGCTCGCTCCAGCGGGTACGGCTCCTACGAGCAGTACTTC
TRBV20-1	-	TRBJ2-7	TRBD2	CSATQRGFGTRSSSYEQYF	TGCAGTGCTACACAAAGAGGATTCGGGACTAGGTCGAGCTCCTACGAGCAGTACTTC
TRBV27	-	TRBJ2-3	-	CASSLWRGADTQYF	TGTGCCAGCAGTTTATGGAGGGGGGCCGATACGCAGTATTTT
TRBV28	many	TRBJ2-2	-	CASIQPNTGELFF	TGTGCCAGCATTCAGCCCAACACCGGGGAGCTGTTTTTT
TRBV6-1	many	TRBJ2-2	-	CASSEVIADDFTGELFF	TGTGCCAGCAGTGAAGTTATAGCGGACGATTTCACCGGGGAGCTGTTTTTT
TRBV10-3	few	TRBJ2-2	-	CAIMGTVNTGELFF	TGTGCCATCATGGGGACTGTTAACACCGGGGAGCTGTTTTTT
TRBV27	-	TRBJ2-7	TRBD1	CASRSAGTGGHEQYF	TGTGCCAGCAGATCAGCCGGGACAGGGGGCCACGAGCAGTACTTC
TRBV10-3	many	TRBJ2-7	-	CAISERGSSYEQYF	TGTGCCATCAGTGAGCGGGGGAGCTCCTACGAGCAGTACTTC
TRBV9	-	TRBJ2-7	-	CASSVGTGPIDEQYF	TGTGCCAGCAGCGTTGGAACCGGACCTATCGACGAGCAGTACTTC
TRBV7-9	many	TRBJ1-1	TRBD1	CASSSRKDRAGTEAFF	TGTGCCAGCAGTTCGCGGAAAGACAGGGCGGGCACTGAAGCTTTCTTT
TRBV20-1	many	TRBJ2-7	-	CSARAPARAYEQYF	TGCAGTGCTAGAGCACCCGCCCGGGCTTACGAGCAGTACTTC
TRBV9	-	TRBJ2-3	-	CASSLNGAGDTQYF	TGTGCCAGCAGCCTAAACGGGGCGGGAGATACGCAGTATTTT
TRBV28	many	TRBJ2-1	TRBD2	CASRHSGISYNEQFF	TGTGCCAGCAGGCATAGCGGGATCTCCTACAATGAGCAGTTCTTC
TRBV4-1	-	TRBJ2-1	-	CASSPRGWNEQFF	TGCGCCAGCAGCCCTCGTGGTTGGAATGAGCAGTTCTTC
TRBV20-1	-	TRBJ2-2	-	CSAKGFATGELFF	TGCAGTGCTAAGGGGTTTGCTACCGGGGAGCTGTTTTTT
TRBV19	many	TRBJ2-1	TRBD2	CASSMLAGSGANEQFF	TGTGCCAGTAGTATGCTAGCGGGTAGTGGGGCCAATGAGCAGTTCTTC
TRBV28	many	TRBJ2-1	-	CASGTYNEQFF	TGTGCCTCCGGAACCTACAATGAGCAGTTCTTC
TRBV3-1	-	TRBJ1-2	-	CASSQAARNYGYTF	TGTGCCAGCAGCCAAGCGGCCAGAAACTATGGCTACACCTTC
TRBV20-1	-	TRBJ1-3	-	CSARDLTAGNTIYF	TGCAGTGCTAGAGATCTTACAGCGGGAAACACCATATATTTT
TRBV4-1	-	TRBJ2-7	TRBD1	CASSRETGVEQYF	TGCGCCAGCAGCCGAGAGACAGGGGTTGAGCAGTACTTC
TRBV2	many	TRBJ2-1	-	CASSEARQGEQFF	TGTGCCAGCAGTGAAGCCCGGCAAGGTGAGCAGTTCTTC
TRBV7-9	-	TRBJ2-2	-	CASNTGELFF	TGTGCCAGCAACACCGGGGAGCTGTTTTTT
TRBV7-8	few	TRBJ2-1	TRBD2	CASSRTRRENNEQFF	TGTGCCAGCAGCCGTACGCGGCGGGAGAATAATGAGCAGTTCTTC
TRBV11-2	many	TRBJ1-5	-	CASSPGGGGQPQHF	TGTGCCAGCAGCCCGGGGGGGGGCGGGCAGCCCCAGCATTTT
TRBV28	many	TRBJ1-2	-	CASSRGQHYGYTF	TGTGCCAGCAGCCGAGGACAGCACTATGGCTACACCTTC
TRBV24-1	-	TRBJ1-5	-	CATSIGGLSNQPQHF	TGTGCCACCAGTATAGGGGGGCTGTCCAATCAGCCCCAGCATTTT
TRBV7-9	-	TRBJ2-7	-	CASSRPGSNYEQYF	TGTGCCAGCAGCCGACCGGGATCAAACTACGAGCAGTACTTC
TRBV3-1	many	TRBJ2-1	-	CASSTQGEQFF	TGTGCCAGCTCTACTCAGGGTGAGCAGTTCTTC
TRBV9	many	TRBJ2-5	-	CASSVAGAGSQETQYF	TGTGCCAGCAGCGTAGCGGGAGCCGGAAGCCAAGAGACCCAGTACTTC
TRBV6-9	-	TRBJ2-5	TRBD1	CASSYTYRGGSGTRQETQYF	TGTGCCAGCAGTTACACGTACAGGGGTGGGTCTGGGACCCGCCAAGAGACCCAGTACTTC
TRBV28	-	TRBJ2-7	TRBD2	CASSPAGTTSGRMYF	TGTGCCAGCAGTCCTGCGGGAACAACTAGCGGGAGAATGTACTTC
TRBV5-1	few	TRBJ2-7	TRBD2	CASSSTGLAGGLYEQYF	TGCGCCAGCAGCTCTACAGGACTAGCGGGAGGACTGTACGAGCAGTACTTC